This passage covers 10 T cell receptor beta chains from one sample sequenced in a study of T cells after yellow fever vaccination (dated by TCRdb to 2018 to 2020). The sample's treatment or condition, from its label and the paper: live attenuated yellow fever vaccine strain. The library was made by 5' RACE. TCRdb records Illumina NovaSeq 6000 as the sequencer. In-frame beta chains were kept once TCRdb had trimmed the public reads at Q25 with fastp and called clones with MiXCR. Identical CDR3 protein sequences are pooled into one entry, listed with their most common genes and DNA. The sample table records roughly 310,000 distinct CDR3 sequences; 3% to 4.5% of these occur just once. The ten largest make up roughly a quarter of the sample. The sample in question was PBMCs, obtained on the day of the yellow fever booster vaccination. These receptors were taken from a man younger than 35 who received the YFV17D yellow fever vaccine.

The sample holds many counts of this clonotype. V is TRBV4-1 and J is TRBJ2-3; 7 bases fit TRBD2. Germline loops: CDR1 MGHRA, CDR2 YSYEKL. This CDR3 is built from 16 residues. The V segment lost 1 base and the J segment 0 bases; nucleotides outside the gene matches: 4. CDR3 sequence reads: CASSQVRAGSTDTQYF. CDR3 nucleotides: TGCGCCAGCAGCCAAGTTCGAGCGGGAAGCACAGATACGCAGTATTTT.

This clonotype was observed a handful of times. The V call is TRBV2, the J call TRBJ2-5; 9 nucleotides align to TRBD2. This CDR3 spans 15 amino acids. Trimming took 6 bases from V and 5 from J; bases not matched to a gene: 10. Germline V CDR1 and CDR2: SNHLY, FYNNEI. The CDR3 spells CASRLLAGEGETQYF. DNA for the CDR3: TGTGCCAGCAGGCTATTAGCGGGGGAGGGGGAGACCCAGTACTTC. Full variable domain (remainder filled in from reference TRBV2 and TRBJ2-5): EPEVTQTPSHQVTQMGQEVILRCVPISNHLYFYWYRQILGQKVEFLVSFYNNEISEKSEIFDDQFSVERPDGSNFTLKIRSTKLEDSAMYFCASRLLAGEGETQYFGPGTRLLVL.

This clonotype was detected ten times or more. The CDR3 spells CASSSTGTISQQYF. CDR3 coding DNA: TGTGCCAGCAGTTCGACCGGGACCATCTCTCAGCAGTACTTC. The rearrangement links TRBV12-3 or TRBV12-4 to TRBJ2-7; D could derive from TRBD1 or TRBD2 (5 bases each). The CDR3 consists of 14 residues. The ends were cut back, 4 bases at V and 8 bases at J, with 18 bases in the middle.

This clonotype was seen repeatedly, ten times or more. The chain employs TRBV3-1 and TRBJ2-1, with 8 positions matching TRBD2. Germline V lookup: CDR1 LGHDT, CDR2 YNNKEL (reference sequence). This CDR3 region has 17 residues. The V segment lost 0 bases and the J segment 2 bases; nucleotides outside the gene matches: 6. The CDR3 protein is CASSQEFGGATYNEQFF. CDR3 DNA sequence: TGTGCCAGCAGCCAAGAATTCGGGGGGGCGACCTACAATGAGCAGTTCTTC.

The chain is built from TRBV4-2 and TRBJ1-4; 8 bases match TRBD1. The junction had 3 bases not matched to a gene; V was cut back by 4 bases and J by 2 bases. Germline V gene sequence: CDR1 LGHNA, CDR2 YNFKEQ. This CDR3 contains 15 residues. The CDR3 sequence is CASSPRGPTNEKLFF. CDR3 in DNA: TGTGCCAGCAGCCCCAGGGGGCCGACTAATGAAAAACTGTTTTTT.

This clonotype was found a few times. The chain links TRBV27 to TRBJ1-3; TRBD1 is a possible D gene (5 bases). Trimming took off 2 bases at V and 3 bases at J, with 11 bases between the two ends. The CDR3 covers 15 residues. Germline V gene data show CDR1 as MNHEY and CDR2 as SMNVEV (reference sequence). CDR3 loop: CASSLGAGLGNTIYF. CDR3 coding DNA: TGTGCCAGCAGTTTAGGAGCAGGGCTTGGAAACACCATATATTTT.

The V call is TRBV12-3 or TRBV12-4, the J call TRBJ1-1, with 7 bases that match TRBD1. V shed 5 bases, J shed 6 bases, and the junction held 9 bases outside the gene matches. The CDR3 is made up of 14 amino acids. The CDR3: CASSDHRGEAEAFF. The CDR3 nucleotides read TGTGCCAGCAGTGACCACAGGGGTGAGGCTGAAGCTTTCTTT.

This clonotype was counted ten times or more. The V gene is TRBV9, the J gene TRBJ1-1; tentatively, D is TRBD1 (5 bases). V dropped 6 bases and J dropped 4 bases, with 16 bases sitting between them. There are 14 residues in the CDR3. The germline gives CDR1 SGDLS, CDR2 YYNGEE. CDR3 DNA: TGTGCCAGCACCGACAGTGGCACGTGCACTGAAGCTTTCTTT. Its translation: CASTDSGTCTEAFF. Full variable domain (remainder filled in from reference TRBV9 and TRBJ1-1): DSGVTQTPKHLITATGQRVTLRCSPRSGDLSVYWYQQSLDQGLQFLIQYYNGEERAKGNILERFSAQQFPDLHSELNLSSLELGDSALYFCASTDSGTCTEAFFGQGTRLTVV.

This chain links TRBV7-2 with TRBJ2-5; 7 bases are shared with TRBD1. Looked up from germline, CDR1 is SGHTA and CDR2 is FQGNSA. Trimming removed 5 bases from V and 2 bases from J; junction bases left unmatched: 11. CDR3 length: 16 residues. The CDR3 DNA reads TGTGCCAGCAGCCCAGACAGGGTAGGGATACAAGAGACCCAGTACTTC. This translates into CASSPDRVGIQETQYF.

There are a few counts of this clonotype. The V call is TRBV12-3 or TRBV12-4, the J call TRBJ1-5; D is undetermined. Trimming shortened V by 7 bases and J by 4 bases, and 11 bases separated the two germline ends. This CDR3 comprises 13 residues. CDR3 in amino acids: CASTFSQNQPQHF. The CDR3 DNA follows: TGTGCCAGCACTTTCAGCCAGAATCAGCCCCAGCATTTT.